The 3 T cell receptor beta chains listed next were all sequenced from one sample in a study of CD8 T cells in Susac syndrome. RNA was extracted with the RNeasy kit, and a quantity of 0.5 to 1 ug was reverse transcribed using random hexamers. A single record per CDR3 protein comes from TCRdb applying MiXCR to the immunoSEQ multiplex PCR reads. The sample lists about 140,000 distinct CDR3 sequences; approximately 93% were seen once. Material for sequencing was CD4+ T cells from PBMCs. Every receptor here comes from a human donor in good health.

The chain uses TRBV9 and TRBJ2-5; D possibly corresponds to TRBD2 (6 bases). There are 14 residues in the CDR3. Germline V gene data show CDR1 as SGDLS and CDR2 as YYNGEE. Trimming stripped 7 bases from V and 5 bases from J, with 18 bases between. DNA of the CDR3: TGTGCCAGCGCCCGTGGGGCGGGGAAGGAGACCCAGTACTTC. It translates to CASARGAGKETQYF.

This chain links TRBV20-1 with TRBJ2-5, with unresolved D. The CDR3 length is 14 residues. The V gene lost 6 bases and the J gene lost 0 bases, with 14 bases spanning the gap. Germline assignment: CDR1 DFQATT and CDR2 SNEGSKA (reference sequence). The CDR3 DNA is TGCAGTGCACCGCTAATCCAGGACCAAGAGACCCAGTACTTC. It yields the protein CSAPLIQDQETQYF.

This sequence joins TRBV25-1 and TRBJ2-3, with 9 bases that match TRBD2. This CDR3 comprises 15 residues. The V segment lost 3 bases and the J segment 2 bases; nucleotides outside the gene matches: 3. Germline-derived CDR1 and CDR2 are MGHDK and SYGVNS. In DNA form, the CDR3 reads TGTGCCAGCAGTGAGGCGGGAGGGCCCACAGATACGCAGTATTTT. Translation gives CASSEAGGPTDTQYF.